The 18 T cell receptor beta chains below come from one sample, sequenced in a study of regulatory T cells in long-lasting Graves disease. Time point meaning: newly diagnosed GD, antithyroid drugs for less than 3 months. The TCR library was made from RNA that had been extracted from PBMCs in TRIzol. Construction of TCR beta libraries relied on iRepertoire HTBI primers and on Arm-PCR targeting CDR3 regions. One entry per CDR3 protein, called by TCRdb with MiXCR from the multiplex PCR reads. The sample lists roughly 420,000 distinct CDR3 sequences; 11% to 15% were seen once. The sample was also linked to a second study, of T cells in Graves' hyperthyroidism and ophthalmopathy.

Source: peripheral blood mononuclear cells (PBMCs), taken at new diagnosis, from a patient treated with antithyroid drugs. The receptors originated from a woman aged 45-65 years with Graves disease.

This clonotype showed up just a few times. The V call is TRBV10-3, the J call TRBJ1-5, with D hard to call. The germline V gene encodes CDR1 ENHRY and CDR2 SYGVKD. The CDR3 runs 13 residues. The V and J ends lost 4 bases and 4 bases respectively, with 8 bases between them. The CDR3 region has the DNA TGTGCCATCAGTGTCGAGGGAAATCAGCCCCAGCATTTT. The encoded protein is CAISVEGNQPQHF.

Many counts were recorded for this clonotype. The chain recombines TRBV30 with TRBJ1-1; possible D gene TRBD1, 5 bases. V lost 0 bases and J 6 bases, leaving 14 bases between the germline ends. CDR3 length: 14 amino acids. CDR1 and CDR2 from the germline V gene are GTSNPN and SVGIG (reference sequence). DNA of the CDR3: TGTGCCTGGAGTGTACGGGGGAGCGACTCTGAAGCTTTCTTT. This gives the protein CAWSVRGSDSEAFF.

This clonotype showed up many times. The V and J genes are TRBV30 and TRBJ2-4, with TRBD2 identical over 11 bases. The trim removed 4 bases at V and 7 bases at J, leaving 6 bases unmatched. CDR1 is GTSNPN and CDR2 is SVGIG in the germline V gene (reference sequence). The CDR3 has 14 residues. CDR3 sequence: CAWTQTSGSNIQYF. The CDR3 nucleotides are TGTGCCTGGACCCAAACTAGCGGGAGTAACATTCAGTACTTC.

This clonotype was found many times. The chain couples TRBV27 to TRBJ2-1, with D tentatively TRBD2 (6 bases). Deletions cut 5 bases from V and 15 bases from J, with 20 bases between. The germline gives CDR1 MNHEY, CDR2 SMNVEV (reference sequence). The CDR3 spans 13 residues. The CDR3 DNA reads TGTGCCAGCAGTCCGTACGGCCCGGGGGTTCGGTTCTTC. It is translated as CASSPYGPGVRFF.

This clonotype was counted at least ten times. The rearrangement uses TRBV5-1 and TRBJ2-7; perhaps TRBD1 as D (6 bases). Germline CDR1 SGHRS, CDR2 YFSETQ. CDR3 size: 14 residues. Trimming stripped 4 bases from V and 2 bases from J, with 13 bases between. As DNA, the CDR3 is TGCGCCAGCAGCATGGACAGCAGCACCTACGAGCAGTACTTC. The encoded protein is CASSMDSSTYEQYF.

This clonotype was counted at least ten times. The rearrangement uses TRBV5-5 and TRBJ2-7, with 8 positions matching TRBD1. Germline CDR1 reads SGHKS; CDR2 reads YYEKEE (reference sequence). Trimming took 3 bases from V and 3 from J; bases not matched to a gene: 11. This CDR3 spans 16 amino acids. This CDR3 reads CASSSAGQGAVYEQYF. The CDR3 region has the DNA TGTGCCAGCAGCTCCGCCGGCCAGGGGGCGGTCTACGAGCAGTACTTC. The whole variable domain, remainder taken from reference TRBV5-5 and TRBJ2-7, is DAGVTQSPTHLIKTRGQQVTLRCSPISGHKSVSWYQQVLGQGPQFIFQYYEKEERGRGNFPDRFSARQFPNYSSELNVNALLLGDSALYLCASSSAGQGAVYEQYFGPGTRLTVT.

The sample holds many counts of this clonotype. The chain carries TRBV28 and TRBJ2-5, with TRBD1 identical over 8 bases. The CDR3 extends over 14 amino acids. V lost 4 bases to trimming and J lost 0 bases; unmatched junction nucleotides: 1. The germline CDR1 and CDR2 sequences are MDHEN and SYDVKM. CDR3 nucleotide sequence: TGTGCCAGCAGTTCGGGACAGGACCAAGAGACCCAGTACTTC. Translated, it gives CASSSGQDQETQYF. The full variable domain, completed using reference TRBV28 and TRBJ2-5, is DVKVTQSSRYLVKRTGEKVFLECVQDMDHENMFWYRQDPGLGLRLIYFSYDVKMKEKGDIPEGYSVSREKKERFSLILESASTNQTSMYLCASSSGQDQETQYFGPGTRLLVL.

CDR3 sequence: CSARGLLGGTEAFF. For the CDR3, the DNA is TGCAGTGCTAGGGGGTTACTAGGAGGCACTGAAGCTTTCTTT. The rearrangement joins TRBV20-1 to TRBJ1-1, with D unresolved. This CDR3 spans 14 amino acids. The V and J ends lost 3 bases and 4 bases respectively, with 15 bases between them. Germline V gene sequence: CDR1 DFQATT, CDR2 SNEGSKA (reference sequence).

Only a few counts were recorded for this clonotype. The V call is TRBV4-1, the J call TRBJ2-3; a weak D match, TRBD2 (6 bases). Germline V gene sequence: CDR1 MGHRA, CDR2 YSYEKL. This CDR3 has 14 residues. Trimming removed 4 bases from V and 4 bases from J, with 12 bases in between. CDR3 in DNA: TGCGCCAGCAGCCCCCCCCGGGAGCCAGATACGCAGTATTTT. Its protein is CASSPPREPDTQYF.

This clonotype was recorded at least ten times. The V call is TRBV11-2, the J call TRBJ2-7, with D maybe TRBD2 (6 bases). The CDR3 has 11 amino acids. CDR1 SGHAT and CDR2 FQNNGV come from the germline V gene. V was shortened by 1 base and J by 9 bases, with 7 bases between the two germline ends. CDR3 in amino acids: CASSLGGVQYF. DNA for the CDR3: TGTGCCAGCAGCTTAGGGGGGGTGCAGTACTTC.

The sample holds many counts of this clonotype. The chain combines TRBV27 with TRBJ2-1, with a possible D match to TRBD2 (6 bases). Germline CDR1 MNHEY, CDR2 SMNVEV (reference sequence). V dropped 6 bases and J dropped 9 bases, with 12 bases sitting between them. The CDR3 has 12 amino acids. CDR3 nucleotides: TGTGCCAGCAGCACAGCGGGTTTTGAGCAGTTCTTC. Translating it yields CASSTAGFEQFF.

The table lists this clonotype with a few counts. V gene TRBV18 combines with J gene TRBJ2-7, with D tentatively TRBD1 (6 bases). The CDR3 runs to 13 residues. Trimming stripped 5 bases from V and 7 bases from J, with 15 bases between. Germline V gene sequence: CDR1 KGHSH, CDR2 LQKENI. The CDR3 protein is CASSRADSWEQYF. DNA for the CDR3: TGTGCCAGCTCAAGGGCGGACAGTTGGGAGCAGTACTTC.

This clonotype was counted a few times. The chain has TRBV27 and TRBJ1-5, with 7 bases lining up with TRBD1. This CDR3 has 16 residues. The V gene end was trimmed by 8 bases and the J gene end by 0 bases; junction bases not matched to a gene: 10. CDR1 and CDR2 (germline): MNHEY, SMNVEV (reference sequence). The CDR3: CASGNRGIYSNQPQHF. CDR3 sequence (DNA): TGTGCCAGCGGGAACAGGGGAATTTATAGCAATCAGCCCCAGCATTTT.

This clonotype was picked up many times. The rearrangement joins TRBV12-3 or TRBV12-4 to TRBJ1-5; TRBD1 aligns across 12 bases. The J segment lost 6 bases and the V segment lost 6 bases, leaving 3 bases of the junction unmatched. The CDR3 consists of 14 residues. For the CDR3, the DNA is TGTGCCAGCAGGGGACAGGGGGCTAGTCAGCCCCAGCATTTT. This encodes CASRGQGASQPQHF.

About this clonotype: One end of the junction varies from germline; a read error may be responsible. The chain carries TRBV6-5 and TRBJ1-2; 7 nucleotides agree with TRBD1. Germline loops: CDR1 MNHEY, CDR2 SVGAGI. The CDR3 runs to 11 residues. CDR3 DNA: TGTGCCAGCAGTTACGGGGGACAGCCCCACTTC. Amino acid sequence: CASSYGGQPHF.

This clonotype was observed a handful of times. V usage is TRBV2 and J usage is TRBJ2-7; tentatively, D is TRBD2 (5 bases). CDR3 length: 14 amino acids. From germline, CDR1 is SNHLY and CDR2 FYNNEI. V lost 7 bases, J lost 4 bases, and 17 bases lay in between. CDR3 residues: CASKTAGEGYEQYF. The CDR3 DNA is TGTGCCAGCAAAACAGCAGGCGAGGGTTACGAGCAGTACTTC.

This clonotype was observed many times. The CDR3 region has the DNA TGTGCCAGCAGTTTGGCGGGAGGTGTCACCGGGGAGCTGTTTTTT. This encodes CASSLAGGVTGELFF. The chain employs TRBV12-3 or TRBV12-4 and TRBJ2-2, with 8 bases lining up with TRBD2. V lost 3 bases and J lost 4; bases outside the gene matches: 4. There are 15 residues in the CDR3.

There are many counts of this clonotype. The chain joins TRBV5-1 to TRBJ1-1, with a weak D call TRBD1 (6 bases). Per germline, CDR1 SGHRS and CDR2 YFSETQ. This CDR3 spans 13 amino acids. Trimming cost V 0 bases and J 4 bases, with 7 bases left between them. The CDR3 spells CASSLEGGTEAFF. CDR3 coding DNA: TGCGCCAGCAGCTTGGAGGGGGGCACTGAAGCTTTCTTT.